This TCR beta chain was obtained from a study of T cell responses to AZD1222 COVID-19 vaccine. Study-wide points: Seropositive status at baseline applied to only six AZD1222 recipients. Nearly half of the spike-specific TCRs reportedly recognize variant regions that carry no mutations. With dominance at 160-218 and 743-854, vaccine-associated CD4 TCRs spanned spike. Repertoires were collected only later (after the peak T cell response had occurred).

Note on this clone: Its antigen is unknown.

Germline loops: CDR1 KGHSH, CDR2 LQKENI. V shed 5 bases and J shed 1 base, with 5 bases lying between them. This CDR3 has 12 residues. Repertoires were generated with immunoSEQ multiplex PCR, while TCRdb's copy carries only in-frame clones and drops some. Among about 130,000 clones, about nine tenths were seen once, and the ten largest hold approximately 6.8%. V usage is TRBV18 and J usage is TRBJ1-1; D unclear. The specimen comprised peripheral blood, sampled on day 0 of AZD1222 vaccination. The clonotype comes from an adult in good health. The CDR3 DNA reads as TGTGCCAGCTCATCCCAGAACACTGAAGCTTTCTTT. The encoded protein is CASSSQNTEAFF.